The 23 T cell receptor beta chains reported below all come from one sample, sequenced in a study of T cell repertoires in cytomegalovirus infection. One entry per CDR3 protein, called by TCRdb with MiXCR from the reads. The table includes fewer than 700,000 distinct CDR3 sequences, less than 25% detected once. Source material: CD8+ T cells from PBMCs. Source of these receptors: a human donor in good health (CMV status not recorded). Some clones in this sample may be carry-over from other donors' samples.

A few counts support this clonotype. The CDR3 nucleotides are TGTGCCAGCAGTTATAGGCGGGCTAACTATGGCTACACCTTC. Translation gives CASSYRRANYGYTF. The chain uses TRBV28 and TRBJ1-2; no clear D. The CDR3 consists of 14 residues. The germline V gene encodes CDR1 MDHEN and CDR2 SYDVKM. V shed 4 bases and J shed 0 bases, with 9 bases lying between them.

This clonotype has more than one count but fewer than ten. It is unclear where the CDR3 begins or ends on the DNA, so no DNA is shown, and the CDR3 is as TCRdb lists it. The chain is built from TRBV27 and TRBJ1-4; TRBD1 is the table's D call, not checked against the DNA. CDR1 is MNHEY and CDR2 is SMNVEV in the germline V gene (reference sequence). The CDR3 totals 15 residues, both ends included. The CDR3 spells CASSSSTGGNEKLFF.

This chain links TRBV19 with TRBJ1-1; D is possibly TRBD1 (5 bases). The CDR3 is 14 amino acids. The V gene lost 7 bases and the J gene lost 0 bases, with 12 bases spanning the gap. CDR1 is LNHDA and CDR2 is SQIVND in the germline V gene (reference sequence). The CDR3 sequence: CASNDGAMNTEAFF. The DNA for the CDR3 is TGTGCCAGTAACGACGGGGCGATGAACACTGAAGCTTTCTTT.

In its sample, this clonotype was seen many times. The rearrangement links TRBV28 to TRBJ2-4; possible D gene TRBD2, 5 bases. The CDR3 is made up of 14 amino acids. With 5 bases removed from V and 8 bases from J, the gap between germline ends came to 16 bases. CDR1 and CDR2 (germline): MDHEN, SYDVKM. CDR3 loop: CASSPRILRDIQYF. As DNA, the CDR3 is TGTGCCAGCAGTCCGAGGATATTGAGGGACATTCAGTACTTC.

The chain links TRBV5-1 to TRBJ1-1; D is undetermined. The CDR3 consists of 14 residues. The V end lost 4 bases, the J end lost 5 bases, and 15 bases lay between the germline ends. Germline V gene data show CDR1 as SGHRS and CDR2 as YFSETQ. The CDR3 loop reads CASSLDGSGTEAFF. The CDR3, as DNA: TGCGCCAGCAGCCTAGACGGATCGGGAACTGAAGCTTTCTTT.

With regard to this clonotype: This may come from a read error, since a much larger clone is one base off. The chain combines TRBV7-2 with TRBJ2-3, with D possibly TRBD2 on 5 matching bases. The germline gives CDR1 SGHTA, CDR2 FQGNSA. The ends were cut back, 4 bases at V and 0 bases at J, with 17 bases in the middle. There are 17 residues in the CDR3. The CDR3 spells CASSSKAGRTSTDTQYF. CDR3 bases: TGTGCCAGCAGCTCCAAGGCCGGGCGGACTAGCACAGATACGCAGTATTTT. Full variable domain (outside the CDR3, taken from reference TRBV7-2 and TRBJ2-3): GAGVSQSPSNKVTEKGKDVELRCDPISGHTALYWYRQSLGQGLEFLIYFQGNSAPDKSGLPSDRFSAERTGGSVSTLTIQRTQQEDSAVYLCASSSKAGRTSTDTQYFGPGTRLTVL.

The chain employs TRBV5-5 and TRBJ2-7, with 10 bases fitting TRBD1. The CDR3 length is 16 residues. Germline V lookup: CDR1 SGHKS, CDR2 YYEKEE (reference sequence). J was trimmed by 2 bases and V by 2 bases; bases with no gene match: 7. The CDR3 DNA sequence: TGTGCCAGCAGCTTACCCCCGGACAGGGGGACCTACGAGCAGTACTTC. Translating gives CASSLPPDRGTYEQYF.

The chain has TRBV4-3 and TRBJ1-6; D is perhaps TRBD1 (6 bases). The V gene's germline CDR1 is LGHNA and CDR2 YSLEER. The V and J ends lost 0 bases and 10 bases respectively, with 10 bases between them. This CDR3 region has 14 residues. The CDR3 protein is CASSQDRGESPLHF. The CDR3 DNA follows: TGCGCCAGCAGCCAAGACAGGGGTGAATCACCCCTCCACTTT.

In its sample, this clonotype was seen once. The CDR3 here is CSVRDRGIRGQYF. DNA of the CDR3: TGCAGCGTTCGGGACAGGGGAATACGAGGGCAGTACTTC. The rearrangement links TRBV29-1 to TRBJ2-7; 10 nucleotides match TRBD1. The CDR3 covers 13 residues. Germline trimming cut 5 bases from V and 9 bases from J; bases unmatched to any gene: 10. Germline lookup yields CDR1 SQVTM and CDR2 ANQGSEA.

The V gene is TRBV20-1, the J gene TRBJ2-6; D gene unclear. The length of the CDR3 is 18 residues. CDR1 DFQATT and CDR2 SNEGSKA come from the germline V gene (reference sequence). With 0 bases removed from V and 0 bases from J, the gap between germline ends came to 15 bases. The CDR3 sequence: CSARDLEFLPSGANVLTF. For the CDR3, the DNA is TGCAGTGCTAGAGATTTGGAGTTTTTGCCCTCTGGGGCCAACGTCCTGACTTTC.

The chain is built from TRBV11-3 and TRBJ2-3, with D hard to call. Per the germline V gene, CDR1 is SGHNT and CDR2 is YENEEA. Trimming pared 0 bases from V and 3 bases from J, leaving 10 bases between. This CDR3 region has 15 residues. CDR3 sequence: CASSLDGRPTDTQYF. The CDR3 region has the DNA TGTGCCAGCAGCTTAGACGGCCGCCCAACAGATACGCAGTATTTT.

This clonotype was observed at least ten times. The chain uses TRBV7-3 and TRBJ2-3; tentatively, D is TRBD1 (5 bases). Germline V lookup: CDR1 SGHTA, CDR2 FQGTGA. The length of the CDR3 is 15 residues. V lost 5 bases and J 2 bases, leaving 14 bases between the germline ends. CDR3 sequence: CASSQRGYFTDTQYF. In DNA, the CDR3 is TGTGCCAGCAGCCAAAGGGGATACTTCACAGATACGCAGTATTTT.

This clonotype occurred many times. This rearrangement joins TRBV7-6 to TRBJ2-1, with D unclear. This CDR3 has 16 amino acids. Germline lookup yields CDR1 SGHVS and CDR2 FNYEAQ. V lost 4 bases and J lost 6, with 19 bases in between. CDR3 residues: CASSWLDDKLGNEQFF. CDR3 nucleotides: TGTGCCAGCAGCTGGCTGGACGACAAGTTAGGCAATGAGCAGTTCTTC.

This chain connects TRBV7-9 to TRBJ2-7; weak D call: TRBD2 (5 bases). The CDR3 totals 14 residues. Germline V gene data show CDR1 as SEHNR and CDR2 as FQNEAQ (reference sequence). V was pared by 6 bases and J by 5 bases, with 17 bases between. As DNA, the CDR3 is TGTGCCAGCAGAGCTCAGGACCCGAGGGACGAGCAGTACTTC. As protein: CASRAQDPRDEQYF.

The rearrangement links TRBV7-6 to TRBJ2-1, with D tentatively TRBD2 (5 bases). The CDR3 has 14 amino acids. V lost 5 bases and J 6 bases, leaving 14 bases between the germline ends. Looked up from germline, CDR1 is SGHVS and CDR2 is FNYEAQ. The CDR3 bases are TGTGCCAGCAGCGGCAGGACTTTCGGCAATGAGCAGTTCTTC. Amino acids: CASSGRTFGNEQFF. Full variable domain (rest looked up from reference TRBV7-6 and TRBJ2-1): GAGVSQSPRYKVTKRGQDVALRCDPISGHVSLYWYRQALGQGPEFLTYFNYEAQQDKSGLPNDRFSAERPEGSISTLTIQRTEQRDSAMYRCASSGRTFGNEQFFGPGTRLTVL.

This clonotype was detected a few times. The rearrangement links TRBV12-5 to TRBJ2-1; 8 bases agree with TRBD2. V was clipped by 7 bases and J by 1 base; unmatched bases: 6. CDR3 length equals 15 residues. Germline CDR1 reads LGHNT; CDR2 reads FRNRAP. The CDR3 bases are TGTGCTAGTGTTCTAGCGGGTTTATCCTACAATGAGCAGTTCTTC. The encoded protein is CASVLAGLSYNEQFF.

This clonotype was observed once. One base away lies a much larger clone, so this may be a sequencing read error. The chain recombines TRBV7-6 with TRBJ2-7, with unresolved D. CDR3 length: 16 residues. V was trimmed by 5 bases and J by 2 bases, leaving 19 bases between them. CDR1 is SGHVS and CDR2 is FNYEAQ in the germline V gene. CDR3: CASSPRNRYGTYEQYF. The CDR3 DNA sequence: TGTGCCAGCAGCCCCCGGAACAGATACGGAACCTACGAGCAGTACTTC.

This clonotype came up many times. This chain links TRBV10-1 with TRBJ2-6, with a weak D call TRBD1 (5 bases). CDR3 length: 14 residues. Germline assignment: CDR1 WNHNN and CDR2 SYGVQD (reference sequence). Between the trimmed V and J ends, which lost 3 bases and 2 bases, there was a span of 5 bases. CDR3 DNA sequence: TGCGCCAGCAGTGACAGGGCTGGGGCCAACGTCCTGACTTTC. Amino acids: CASSDRAGANVLTF.

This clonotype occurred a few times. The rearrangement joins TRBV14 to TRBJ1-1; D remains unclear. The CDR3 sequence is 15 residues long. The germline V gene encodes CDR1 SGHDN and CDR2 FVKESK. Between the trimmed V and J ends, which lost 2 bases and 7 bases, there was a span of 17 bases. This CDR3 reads CASSQLRMGFYEAFF. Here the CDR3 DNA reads TGTGCCAGCAGCCAATTGAGGATGGGGTTCTATGAAGCTTTCTTT. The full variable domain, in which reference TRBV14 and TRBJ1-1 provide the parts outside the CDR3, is EAGVTQFPSHSVIEKGQTVTLRCDPISGHDNLYWYRRVMGKEIKFLLHFVKESKQDESGMPNNRFLAERTGGTYSTLKVQPAELEDSGVYFCASSQLRMGFYEAFFGQGTRLTVV.

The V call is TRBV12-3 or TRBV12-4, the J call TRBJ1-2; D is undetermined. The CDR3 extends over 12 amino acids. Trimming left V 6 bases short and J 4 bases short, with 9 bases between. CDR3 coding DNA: TGTGCCAGCAGCGACGGACCCTATGGCTACACCTTC. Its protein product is CASSDGPYGYTF.

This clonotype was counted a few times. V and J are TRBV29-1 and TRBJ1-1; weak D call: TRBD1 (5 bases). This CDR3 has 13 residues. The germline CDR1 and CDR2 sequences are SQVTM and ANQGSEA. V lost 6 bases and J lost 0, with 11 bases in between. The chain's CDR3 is CSVRGGVNTEAFF. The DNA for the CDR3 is TGCAGCGTCCGCGGGGGGGTGAACACTGAAGCTTTCTTT.

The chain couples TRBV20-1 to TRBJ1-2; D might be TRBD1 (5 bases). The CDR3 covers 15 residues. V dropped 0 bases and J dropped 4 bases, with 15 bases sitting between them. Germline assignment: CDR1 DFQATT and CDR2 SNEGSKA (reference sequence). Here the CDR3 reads CSARDSGGSLYGYTF. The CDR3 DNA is TGCAGTGCTAGAGATTCCGGGGGTTCCCTCTATGGCTACACCTTC.

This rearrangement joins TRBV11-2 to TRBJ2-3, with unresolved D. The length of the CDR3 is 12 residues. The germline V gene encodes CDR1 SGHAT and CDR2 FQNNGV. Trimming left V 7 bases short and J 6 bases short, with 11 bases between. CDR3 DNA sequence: TGTGCCAGCATCAATGGGCTTGATACGCAGTATTTT. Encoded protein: CASINGLDTQYF. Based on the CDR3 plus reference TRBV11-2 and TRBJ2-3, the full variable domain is EAGVAQSPRYKIIEKRQSVAFWCNPISGHATLYWYQQILGQGPKLLIQFQNNGVVDDSQLPKDRFSAERLKGVDSTLKIQPAKLEDSAVYLCASINGLDTQYFGPGTRLTVL.